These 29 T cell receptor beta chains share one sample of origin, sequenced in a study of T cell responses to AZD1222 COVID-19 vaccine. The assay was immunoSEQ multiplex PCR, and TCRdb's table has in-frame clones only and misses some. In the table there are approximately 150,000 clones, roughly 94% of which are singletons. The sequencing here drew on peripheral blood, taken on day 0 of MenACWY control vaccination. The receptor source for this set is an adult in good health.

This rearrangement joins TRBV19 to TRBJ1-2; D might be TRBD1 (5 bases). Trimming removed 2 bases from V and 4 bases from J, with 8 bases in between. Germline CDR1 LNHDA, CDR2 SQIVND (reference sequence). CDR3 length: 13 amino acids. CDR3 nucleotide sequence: TGTGCCAGTAGTATAAAAGGGGTCTATGGCTACACCTTC. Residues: CASSIKGVYGYTF.

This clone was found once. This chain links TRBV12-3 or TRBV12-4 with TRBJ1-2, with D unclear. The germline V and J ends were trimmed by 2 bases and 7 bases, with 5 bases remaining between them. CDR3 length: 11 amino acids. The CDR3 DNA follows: TGTGCCAGCAGTTTACCGGGTGGCTACACCTTC. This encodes CASSLPGGYTF.

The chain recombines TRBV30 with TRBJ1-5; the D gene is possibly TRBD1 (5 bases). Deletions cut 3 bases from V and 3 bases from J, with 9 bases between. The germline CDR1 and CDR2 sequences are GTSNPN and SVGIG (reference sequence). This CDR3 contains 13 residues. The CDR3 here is CAWSGGHNQPQHF. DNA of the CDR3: TGTGCCTGGAGCGGCGGACACAATCAGCCCCAGCATTTT.

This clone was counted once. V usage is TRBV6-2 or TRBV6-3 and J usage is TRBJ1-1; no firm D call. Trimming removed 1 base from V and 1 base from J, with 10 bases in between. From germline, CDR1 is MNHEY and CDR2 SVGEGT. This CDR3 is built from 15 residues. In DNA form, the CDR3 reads TGTGCCAGCAGTTACTTAGGCAGAGCGAACACTGAAGCTTTCTTT. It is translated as CASSYLGRANTEAFF.

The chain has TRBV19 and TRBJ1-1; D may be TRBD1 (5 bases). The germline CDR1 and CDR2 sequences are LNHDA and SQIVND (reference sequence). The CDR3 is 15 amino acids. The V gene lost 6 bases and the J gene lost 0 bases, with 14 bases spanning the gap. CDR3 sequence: CASREGTYMNTEAFF. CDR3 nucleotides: TGTGCCAGTAGAGAAGGGACCTACATGAACACTGAAGCTTTCTTT.

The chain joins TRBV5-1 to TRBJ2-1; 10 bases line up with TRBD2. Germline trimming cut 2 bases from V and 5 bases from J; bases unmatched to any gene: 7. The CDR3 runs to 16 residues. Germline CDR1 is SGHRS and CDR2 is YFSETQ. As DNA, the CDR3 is TGCGCCAGCAGCTTTTTAGCGGGAGGCAACCACAATGAGCAGTTCTTC. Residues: CASSFLAGGNHNEQFF.

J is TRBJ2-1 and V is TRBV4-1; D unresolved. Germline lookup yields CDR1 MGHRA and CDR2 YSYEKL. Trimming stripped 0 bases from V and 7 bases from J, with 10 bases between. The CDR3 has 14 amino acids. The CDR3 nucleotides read TGCGCCAGCAGCCAAGAAGGGTCTTCGAATGAGCAGTTCTTC. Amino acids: CASSQEGSSNEQFF.

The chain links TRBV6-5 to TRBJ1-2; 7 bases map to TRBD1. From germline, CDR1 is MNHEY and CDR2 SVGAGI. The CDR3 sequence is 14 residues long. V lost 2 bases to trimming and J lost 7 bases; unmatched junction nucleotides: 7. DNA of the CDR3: TGTGCCAGCAGTTACAACGACAGGGAGGCTGGCTACACCTTC. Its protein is CASSYNDREAGYTF.

The CDR3 protein is CASSLRQGLNSPLHF. The CDR3, as DNA: TGTGCCAGCAGCTTGCGGCAGGGTCTGAATTCACCCCTCCACTTT. The chain employs TRBV5-6 and TRBJ1-6; TRBD1 might be the D (5 bases). V lost 1 base and J 7 bases, leaving 12 bases between the germline ends. CDR1 and CDR2 from the germline V gene are SGHDT and YYEEEE. CDR3 length equals 15 residues.

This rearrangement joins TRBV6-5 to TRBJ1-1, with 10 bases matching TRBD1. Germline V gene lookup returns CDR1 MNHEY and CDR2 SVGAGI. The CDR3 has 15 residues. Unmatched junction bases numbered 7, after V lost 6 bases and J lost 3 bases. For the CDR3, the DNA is TGTGCCAGCAGGAAGAGACAGGGGGCTCACACTGAAGCTTTCTTT. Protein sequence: CASRKRQGAHTEAFF.

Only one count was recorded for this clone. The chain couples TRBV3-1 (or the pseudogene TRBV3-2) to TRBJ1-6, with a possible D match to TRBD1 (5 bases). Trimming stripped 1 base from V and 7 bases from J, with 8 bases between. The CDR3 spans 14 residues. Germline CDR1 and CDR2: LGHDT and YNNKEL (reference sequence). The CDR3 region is CASSQAGENSPLHF. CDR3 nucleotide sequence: TGTGCCAGCAGCCAAGCGGGGGAAAATTCACCCCTCCACTTT.

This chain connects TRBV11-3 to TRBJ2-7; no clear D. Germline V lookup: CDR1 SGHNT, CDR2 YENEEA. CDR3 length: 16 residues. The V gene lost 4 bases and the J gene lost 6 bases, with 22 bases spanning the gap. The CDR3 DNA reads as TGTGCCAGCAGCTGGGCACAGATCCCAACCGGCGGCGAGCAGTACTTC. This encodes CASSWAQIPTGGEQYF.

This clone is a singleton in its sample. CDR3 sequence reads: CASANPGQGYNEQFF. The CDR3 DNA sequence: TGTGCCAGCGCCAACCCGGGACAGGGCTACAATGAGCAGTTCTTC. This chain links TRBV11-1 with TRBJ2-1; 9 nucleotides align to TRBD1. The ends lost 8 bases at V and 3 bases at J; junction bases unmatched: 8. The germline gives CDR1 SGHAT, CDR2 FQDESV (reference sequence). This CDR3 is 15 amino acids long.

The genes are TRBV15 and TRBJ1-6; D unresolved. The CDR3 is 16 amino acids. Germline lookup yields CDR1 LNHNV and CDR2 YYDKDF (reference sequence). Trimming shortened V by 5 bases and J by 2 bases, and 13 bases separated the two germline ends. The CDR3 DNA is TGTGCCACCAGCCCGTCTTCGGCCGCCTATAATTCACCCCTCCACTTT. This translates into CATSPSSAAYNSPLHF.

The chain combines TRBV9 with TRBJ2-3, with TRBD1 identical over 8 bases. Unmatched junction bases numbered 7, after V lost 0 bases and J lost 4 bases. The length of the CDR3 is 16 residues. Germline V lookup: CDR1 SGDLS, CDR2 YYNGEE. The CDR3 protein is CASSVASQGGPDTQYF. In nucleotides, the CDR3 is TGTGCCAGCAGCGTAGCCTCACAGGGGGGCCCAGATACGCAGTATTTT.

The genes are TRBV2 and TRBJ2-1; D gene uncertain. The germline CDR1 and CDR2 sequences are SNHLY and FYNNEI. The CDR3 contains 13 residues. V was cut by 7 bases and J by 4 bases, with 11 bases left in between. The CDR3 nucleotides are TGTGCCAGCACTCCCAATCCTTACAATGAGCAGTTCTTC. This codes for CASTPNPYNEQFF. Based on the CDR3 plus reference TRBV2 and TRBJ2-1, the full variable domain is EPEVTQTPSHQVTQMGQEVILRCVPISNHLYFYWYRQILGQKVEFLVSFYNNEISEKSEIFDDQFSVERPDGSNFTLKIRSTKLEDSAMYFCASTPNPYNEQFFGPGTRLTVL.

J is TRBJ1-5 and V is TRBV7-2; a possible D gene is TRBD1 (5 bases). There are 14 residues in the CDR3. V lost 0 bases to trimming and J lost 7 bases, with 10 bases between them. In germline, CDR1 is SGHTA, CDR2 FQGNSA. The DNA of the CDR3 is TGTGCCAGCAGCTTAGCAGGGGTTGGACAGCCCCAGCATTTT. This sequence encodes CASSLAGVGQPQHF.

CDR3 in amino acids: CASSINRGQIEKLFF. DNA for the CDR3: TGTGCCAGCAGTATAAACAGGGGGCAAATTGAAAAACTGTTTTTT. This chain links TRBV6-5 with TRBJ1-4; the match to TRBD1 covers 9 bases. Germline V gene sequence: CDR1 MNHEY, CDR2 SVGAGI. V gave up 5 bases and J gave up 7 bases; unmatched junction bases: 8. The length of the CDR3 is 15 residues.

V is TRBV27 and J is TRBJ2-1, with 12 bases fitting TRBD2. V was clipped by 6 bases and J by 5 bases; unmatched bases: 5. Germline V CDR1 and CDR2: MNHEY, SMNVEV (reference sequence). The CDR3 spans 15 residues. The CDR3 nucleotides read TGTGCCAGCAGATGGACTAGCGGGAATAACAATGAGCAGTTCTTC. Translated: CASRWTSGNNNEQFF.

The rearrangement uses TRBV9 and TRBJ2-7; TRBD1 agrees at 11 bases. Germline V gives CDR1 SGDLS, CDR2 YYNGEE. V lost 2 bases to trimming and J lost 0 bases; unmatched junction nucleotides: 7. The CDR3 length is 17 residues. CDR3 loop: CASSVTAGTGGSYEQYF. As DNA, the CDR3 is TGTGCCAGCAGCGTTACCGCCGGGACAGGGGGCTCCTACGAGCAGTACTTC.

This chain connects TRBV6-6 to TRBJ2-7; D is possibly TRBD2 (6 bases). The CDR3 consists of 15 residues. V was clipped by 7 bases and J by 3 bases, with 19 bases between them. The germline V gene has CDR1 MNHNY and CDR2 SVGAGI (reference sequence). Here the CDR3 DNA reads TGTGCCAGCACCCGACCTGGGGGGAAAATCTACGAGCAGTACTTC. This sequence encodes CASTRPGGKIYEQYF.

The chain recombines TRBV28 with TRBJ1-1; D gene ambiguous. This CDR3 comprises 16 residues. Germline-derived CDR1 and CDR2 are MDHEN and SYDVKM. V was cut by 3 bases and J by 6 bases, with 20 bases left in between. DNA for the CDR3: TGTGCCAGCAGTTTTTCGAGTTTCGGAGAACGGGCTGAAGCTTTCTTT. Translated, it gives CASSFSSFGERAEAFF.

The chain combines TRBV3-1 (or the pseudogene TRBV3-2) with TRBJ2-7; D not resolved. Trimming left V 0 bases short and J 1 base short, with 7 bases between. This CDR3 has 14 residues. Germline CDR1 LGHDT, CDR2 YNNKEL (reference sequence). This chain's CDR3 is CASSQDTASYEQYF. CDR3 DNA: TGTGCCAGCAGCCAAGATACAGCTTCCTACGAGCAGTACTTC.

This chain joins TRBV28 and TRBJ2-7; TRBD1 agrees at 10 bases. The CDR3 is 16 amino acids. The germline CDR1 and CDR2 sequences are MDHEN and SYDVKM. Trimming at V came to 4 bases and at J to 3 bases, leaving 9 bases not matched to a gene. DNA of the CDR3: TGTGCCAGCAGTTCCGGGACAGGGGTACTAATCTACGAGCAGTACTTC. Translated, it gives CASSSGTGVLIYEQYF.

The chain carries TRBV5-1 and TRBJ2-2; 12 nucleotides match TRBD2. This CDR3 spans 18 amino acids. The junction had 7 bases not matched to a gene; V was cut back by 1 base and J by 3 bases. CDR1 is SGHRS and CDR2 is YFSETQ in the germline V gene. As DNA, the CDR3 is TGCGCCAGCAGCTTGCCTAGCGGGAGGGCCAGGGACACCGGGGAGCTGTTTTTT. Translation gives CASSLPSGRARDTGELFF.

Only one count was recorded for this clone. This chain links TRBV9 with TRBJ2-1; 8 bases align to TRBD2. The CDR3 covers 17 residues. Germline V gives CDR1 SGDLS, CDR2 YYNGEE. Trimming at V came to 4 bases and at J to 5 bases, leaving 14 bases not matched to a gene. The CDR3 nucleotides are TGTGCCAGCAGCCCAAGCCCGAGCGGGAGAATCAACAATGAGCAGTTCTTC. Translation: CASSPSPSGRINNEQFF.

This CDR3 is CASSEGLAGSYEQYF. The CDR3 nucleotides read TGTGCCAGCAGTGAAGGGCTAGCGGGGTCTTACGAGCAGTACTTC. The chain links TRBV6-1 to TRBJ2-7; TRBD2 agrees at 9 bases. CDR3 length: 15 residues. V was pared by 1 base and J by 4 bases, with 5 bases of the junction left unmatched. CDR1 and CDR2 from the germline V gene are MNHNS and SASEGT.

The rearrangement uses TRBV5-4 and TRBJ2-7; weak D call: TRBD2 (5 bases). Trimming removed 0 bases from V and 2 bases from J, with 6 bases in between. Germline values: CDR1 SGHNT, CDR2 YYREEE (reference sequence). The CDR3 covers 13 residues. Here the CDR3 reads CASSLGLPYEQYF. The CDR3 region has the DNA TGTGCCAGCAGCTTGGGACTACCCTACGAGCAGTACTTC.

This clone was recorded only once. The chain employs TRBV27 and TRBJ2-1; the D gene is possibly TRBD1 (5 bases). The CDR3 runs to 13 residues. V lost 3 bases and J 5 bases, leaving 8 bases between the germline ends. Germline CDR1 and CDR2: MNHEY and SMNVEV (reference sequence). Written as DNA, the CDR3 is TGTGCCAGCAGTTTTAGGGGAAACAATGAGCAGTTCTTC. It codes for CASSFRGNNEQFF.